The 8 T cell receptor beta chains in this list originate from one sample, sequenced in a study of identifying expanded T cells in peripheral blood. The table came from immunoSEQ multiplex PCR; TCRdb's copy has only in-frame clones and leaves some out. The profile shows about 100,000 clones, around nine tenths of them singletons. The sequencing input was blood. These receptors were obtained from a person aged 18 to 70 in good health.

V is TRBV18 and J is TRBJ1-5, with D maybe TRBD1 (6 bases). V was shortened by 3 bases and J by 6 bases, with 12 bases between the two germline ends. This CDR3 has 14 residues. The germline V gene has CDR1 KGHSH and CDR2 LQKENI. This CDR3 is CASSPLGGLQPQHF. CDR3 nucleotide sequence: TGTGCCAGCTCACCGTTGGGGGGGCTTCAGCCCCAGCATTTT.

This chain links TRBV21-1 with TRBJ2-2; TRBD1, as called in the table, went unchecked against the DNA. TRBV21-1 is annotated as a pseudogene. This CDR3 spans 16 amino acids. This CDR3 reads CASSKGNRANTGELFF. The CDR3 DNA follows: TGTGCCAGCAGCAAAGGGAACAGGGCGAACACCGGGGAGCTGTTTTTT.

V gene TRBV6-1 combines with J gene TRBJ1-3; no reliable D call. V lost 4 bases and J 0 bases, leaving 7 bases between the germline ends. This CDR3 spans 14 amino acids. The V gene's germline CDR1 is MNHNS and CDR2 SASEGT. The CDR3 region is CASSVAVSGNTIYF. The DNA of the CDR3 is TGTGCCAGCAGTGTAGCCGTCTCTGGAAACACCATATATTTT.

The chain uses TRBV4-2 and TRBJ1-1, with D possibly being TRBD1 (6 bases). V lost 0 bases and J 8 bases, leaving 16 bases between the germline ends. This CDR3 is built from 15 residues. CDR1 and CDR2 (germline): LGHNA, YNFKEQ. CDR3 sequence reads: CASSQDWSAGAEAFF. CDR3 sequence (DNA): TGTGCCAGCAGCCAAGATTGGTCGGCAGGGGCCGAAGCTTTCTTT.

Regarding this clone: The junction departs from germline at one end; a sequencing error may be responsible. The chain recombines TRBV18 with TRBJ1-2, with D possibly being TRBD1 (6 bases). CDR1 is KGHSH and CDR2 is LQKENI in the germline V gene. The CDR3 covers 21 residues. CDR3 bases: TGTGCCAGCTCACCATACCTCGTACTCGAACAGGGCTCACGACCAGGTGGTGGCTACGCCTTC. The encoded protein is CASSPYLVLEQGSRPGGGYAF.

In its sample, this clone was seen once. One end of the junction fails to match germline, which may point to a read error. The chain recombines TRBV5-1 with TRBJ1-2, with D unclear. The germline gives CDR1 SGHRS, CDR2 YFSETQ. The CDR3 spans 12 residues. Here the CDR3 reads CASSLSEDGHTF. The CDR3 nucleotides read TGCGCCAGCAGCTTGAGCGAGGATGGCCACACCTTC.

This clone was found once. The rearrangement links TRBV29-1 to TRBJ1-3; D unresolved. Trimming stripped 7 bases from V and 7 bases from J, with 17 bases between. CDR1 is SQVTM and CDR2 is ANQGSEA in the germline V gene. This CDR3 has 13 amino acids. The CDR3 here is CSAPGPTANTIYF. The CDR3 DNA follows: TGCAGCGCCCCGGGCCCAACGGCCAACACCATATATTTT.

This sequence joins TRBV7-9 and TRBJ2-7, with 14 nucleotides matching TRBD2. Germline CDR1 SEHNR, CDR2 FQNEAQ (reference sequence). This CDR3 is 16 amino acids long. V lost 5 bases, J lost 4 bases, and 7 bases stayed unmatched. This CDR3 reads CASSPWTSGRFYEQYF. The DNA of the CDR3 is TGTGCCAGCAGCCCATGGACTAGCGGGAGGTTTTACGAGCAGTACTTC.